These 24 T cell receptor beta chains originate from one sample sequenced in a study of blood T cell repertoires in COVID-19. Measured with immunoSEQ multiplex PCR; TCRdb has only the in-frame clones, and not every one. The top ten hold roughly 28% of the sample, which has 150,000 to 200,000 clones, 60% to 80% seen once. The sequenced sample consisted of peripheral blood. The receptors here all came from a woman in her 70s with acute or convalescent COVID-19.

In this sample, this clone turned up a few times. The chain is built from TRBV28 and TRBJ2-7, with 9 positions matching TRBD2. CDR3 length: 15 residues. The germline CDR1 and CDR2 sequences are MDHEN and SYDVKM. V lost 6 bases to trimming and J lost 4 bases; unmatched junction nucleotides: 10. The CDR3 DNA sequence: TGTGCCAGCAGAAGGGCTAGCGGGACTCGGTACGAGCAGTACTTC. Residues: CASRRASGTRYEQYF.

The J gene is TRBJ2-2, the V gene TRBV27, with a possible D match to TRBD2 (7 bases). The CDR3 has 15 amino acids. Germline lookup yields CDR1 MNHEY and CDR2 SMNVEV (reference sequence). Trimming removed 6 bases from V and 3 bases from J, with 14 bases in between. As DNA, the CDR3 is TGTGCCAGCAGGGTAGGGGGGGGCTACACCGGGGAGCTGTTTTTT. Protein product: CASRVGGGYTGELFF.

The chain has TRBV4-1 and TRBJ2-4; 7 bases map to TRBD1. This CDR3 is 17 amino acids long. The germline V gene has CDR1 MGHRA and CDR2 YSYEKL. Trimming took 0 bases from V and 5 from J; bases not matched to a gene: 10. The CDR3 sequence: CASSQDRALGQQNIQYF. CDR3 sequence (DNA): TGCGCCAGCAGCCAAGATAGGGCCCTGGGACAGCAAAACATTCAGTACTTC.

Here the CDR3 DNA reads TGTGCCAGCAGATGGACAGGGGGTCATGAAGCTTTCTTT. It specifies CASRWTGGHEAFF. This chain uses TRBV27 with TRBJ1-1; 10 nucleotides match TRBD1. Germline V CDR1 and CDR2: MNHEY, SMNVEV (reference sequence). The CDR3 is made up of 13 amino acids. After removal of 6 bases from V and 7 bases from J, the junction contained 5 bases not matched to a gene.

Here the CDR3 DNA reads TGTGCCAGCATCCATAACCGGGACAGGGGCCCTTTGGGAGCCAAAAACATTCAGTACTTC. This translates into CASIHNRDRGPLGAKNIQYF. The chain couples TRBV6-4 to TRBJ2-4; 10 nucleotides line up with TRBD1. The CDR3 has 20 amino acids. The V gene's germline CDR1 is MRHNA and CDR2 SNTAGT. V dropped 7 bases and J dropped 0; count of bases not matched to a gene: 18.

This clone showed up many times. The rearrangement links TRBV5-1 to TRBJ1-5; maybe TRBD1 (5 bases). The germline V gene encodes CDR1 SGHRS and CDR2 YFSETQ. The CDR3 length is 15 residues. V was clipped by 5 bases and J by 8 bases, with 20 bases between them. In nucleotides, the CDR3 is TGCGCCAGCAGAAGCGGGGCCACCGGCTCTGAGCCCCAGCATTTT. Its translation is CASRSGATGSEPQHF.

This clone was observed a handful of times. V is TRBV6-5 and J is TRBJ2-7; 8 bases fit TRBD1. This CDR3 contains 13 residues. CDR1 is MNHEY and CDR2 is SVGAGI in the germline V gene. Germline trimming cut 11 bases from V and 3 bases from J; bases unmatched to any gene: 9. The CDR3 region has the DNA TGTGCCGCACGGGGACAGGTGCTCTACGAGCAGTACTTC. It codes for CAARGQVLYEQYF.

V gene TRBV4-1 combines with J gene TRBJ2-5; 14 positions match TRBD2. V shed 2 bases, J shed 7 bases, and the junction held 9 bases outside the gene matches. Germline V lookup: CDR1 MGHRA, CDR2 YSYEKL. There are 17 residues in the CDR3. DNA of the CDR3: TGCGCCAGCAGCCAATCAACGGGACTAGCGGGAGCCAGGACCCAGTACTTC. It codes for CASSQSTGLAGARTQYF.

CDR3 sequence reads: CASSPGGSGRYNEQFF. The CDR3 DNA reads TGTGCCAGCAGCCCAGGAGGTAGCGGGCGATACAATGAGCAGTTCTTC. J is TRBJ2-1 and V is TRBV7-3, with 7 nucleotides matching TRBD2. The V segment lost 5 bases and the J segment 4 bases; nucleotides outside the gene matches: 11. Germline V gene lookup returns CDR1 SGHTA and CDR2 FQGTGA. The CDR3 has 16 residues. Combining the CDR3 with reference TRBV7-3 and TRBJ2-1 gives the whole variable domain GAGVSQTPSNKVTEKGKYVELRCDPISGHTALYWYRQSLGQGPEFLIYFQGTGAADDSGLPNDRFFAVRPEGSVSTLKIQRTERGDSAVYLCASSPGGSGRYNEQFFGPGTRLTVL.

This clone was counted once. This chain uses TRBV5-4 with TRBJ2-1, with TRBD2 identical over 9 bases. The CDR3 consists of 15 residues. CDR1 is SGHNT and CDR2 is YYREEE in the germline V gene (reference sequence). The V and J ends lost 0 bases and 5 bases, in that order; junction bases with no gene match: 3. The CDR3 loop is CASSLGSSGNNEQFF. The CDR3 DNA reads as TGTGCCAGCAGCTTGGGCTCTAGCGGGAACAATGAGCAGTTCTTC.

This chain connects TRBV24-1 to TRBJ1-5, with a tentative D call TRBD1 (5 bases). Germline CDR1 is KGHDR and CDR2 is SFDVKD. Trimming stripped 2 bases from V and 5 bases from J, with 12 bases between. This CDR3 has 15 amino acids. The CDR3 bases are TGTGCCACCAGTGATTATAGGGGCGGAGATCAGCCCCAGCATTTT. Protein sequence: CATSDYRGGDQPQHF.

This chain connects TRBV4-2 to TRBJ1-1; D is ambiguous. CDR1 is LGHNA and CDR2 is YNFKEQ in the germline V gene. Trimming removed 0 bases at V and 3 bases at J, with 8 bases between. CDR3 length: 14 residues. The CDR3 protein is CASSQEPDYTEAFF. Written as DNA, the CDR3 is TGTGCCAGCAGCCAAGAACCAGACTACACTGAAGCTTTCTTT.

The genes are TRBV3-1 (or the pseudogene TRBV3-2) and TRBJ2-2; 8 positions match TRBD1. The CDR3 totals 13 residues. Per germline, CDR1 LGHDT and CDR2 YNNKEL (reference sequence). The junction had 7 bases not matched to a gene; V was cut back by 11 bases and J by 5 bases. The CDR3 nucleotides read TGTGCCGGTAGGACAGGGAGAACCGGGGAGCTGTTTTTT. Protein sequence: CAGRTGRTGELFF.

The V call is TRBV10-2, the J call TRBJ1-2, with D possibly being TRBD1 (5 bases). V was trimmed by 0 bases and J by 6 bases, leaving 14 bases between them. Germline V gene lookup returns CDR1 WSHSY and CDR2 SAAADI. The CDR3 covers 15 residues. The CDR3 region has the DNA TGCGCCAGCAGTGAGTCTTTCGGGGGGATGGATGGCTACACCTTC. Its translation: CASSESFGGMDGYTF.

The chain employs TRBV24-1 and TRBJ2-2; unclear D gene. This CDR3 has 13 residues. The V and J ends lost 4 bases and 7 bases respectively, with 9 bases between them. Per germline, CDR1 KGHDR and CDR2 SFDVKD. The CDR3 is CATSEDGVGELFF. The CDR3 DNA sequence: TGTGCCACCAGTGAAGATGGAGTCGGGGAGCTGTTTTTT.

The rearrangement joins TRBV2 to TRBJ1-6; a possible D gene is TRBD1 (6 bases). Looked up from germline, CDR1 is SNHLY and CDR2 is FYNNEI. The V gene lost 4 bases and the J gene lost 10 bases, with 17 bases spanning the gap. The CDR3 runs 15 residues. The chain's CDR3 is CASSGGGHPWSPLHF. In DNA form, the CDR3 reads TGTGCCAGCAGTGGGGGGGGACACCCTTGGTCACCCCTCCACTTT.

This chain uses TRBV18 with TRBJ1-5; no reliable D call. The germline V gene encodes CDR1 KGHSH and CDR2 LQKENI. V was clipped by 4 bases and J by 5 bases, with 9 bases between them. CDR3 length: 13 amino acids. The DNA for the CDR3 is TGTGCCAGCTCACGAGGAGTCGATCAGCCCCAGCATTTT. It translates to CASSRGVDQPQHF.

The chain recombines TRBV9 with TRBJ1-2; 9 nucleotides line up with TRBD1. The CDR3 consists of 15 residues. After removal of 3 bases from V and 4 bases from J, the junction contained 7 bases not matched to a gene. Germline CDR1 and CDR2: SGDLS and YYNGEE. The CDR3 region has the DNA TGTGCCAGCAGCGCGCCACAGGGGGCTAGCTATGGCTACACCTTC. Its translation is CASSAPQGASYGYTF.

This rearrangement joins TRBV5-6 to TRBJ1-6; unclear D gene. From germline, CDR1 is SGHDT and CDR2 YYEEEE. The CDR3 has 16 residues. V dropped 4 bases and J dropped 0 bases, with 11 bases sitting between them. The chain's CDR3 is CASSVARSSYNSPLHF. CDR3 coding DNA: TGTGCCAGCAGCGTGGCCCGCAGCTCCTATAATTCACCCCTCCACTTT.

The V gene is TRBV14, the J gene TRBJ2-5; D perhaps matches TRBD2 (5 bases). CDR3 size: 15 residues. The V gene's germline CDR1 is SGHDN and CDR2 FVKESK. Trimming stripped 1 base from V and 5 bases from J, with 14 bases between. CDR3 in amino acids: CASSQVLGSRETQYF. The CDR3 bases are TGTGCCAGCAGCCAAGTCCTTGGGAGTCGGGAGACCCAGTACTTC.

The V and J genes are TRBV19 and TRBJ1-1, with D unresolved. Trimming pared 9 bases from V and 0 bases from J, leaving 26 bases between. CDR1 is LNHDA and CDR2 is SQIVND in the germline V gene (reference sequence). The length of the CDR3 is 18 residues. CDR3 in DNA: TGTGCCAGCAGTTTGCGATTACGTTCAAGGAGATTGAACACTGAAGCTTTCTTT. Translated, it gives CASSLRLRSRRLNTEAFF.

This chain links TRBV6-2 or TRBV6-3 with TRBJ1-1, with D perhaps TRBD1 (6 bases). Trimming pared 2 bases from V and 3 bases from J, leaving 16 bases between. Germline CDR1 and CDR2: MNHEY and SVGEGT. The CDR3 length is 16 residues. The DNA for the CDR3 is TGTGCCAGCAGTTACAGGGCGGGTGCAGGGGACACTGAAGCTTTCTTT. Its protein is CASSYRAGAGDTEAFF.

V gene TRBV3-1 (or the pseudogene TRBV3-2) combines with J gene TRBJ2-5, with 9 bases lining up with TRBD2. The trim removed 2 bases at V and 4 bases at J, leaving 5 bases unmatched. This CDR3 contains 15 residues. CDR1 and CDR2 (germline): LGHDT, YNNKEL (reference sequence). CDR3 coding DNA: TGTGCCAGCAGCCAAAACCTAGCGGGAACAGAGACCCAGTACTTC. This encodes CASSQNLAGTETQYF.

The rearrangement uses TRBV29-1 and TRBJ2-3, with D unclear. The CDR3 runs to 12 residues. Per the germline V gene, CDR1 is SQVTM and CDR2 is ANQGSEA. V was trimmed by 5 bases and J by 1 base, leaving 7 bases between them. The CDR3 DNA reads TGCAGCGTTCTCCCTGGCACAGATACGCAGTATTTT. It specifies CSVLPGTDTQYF.